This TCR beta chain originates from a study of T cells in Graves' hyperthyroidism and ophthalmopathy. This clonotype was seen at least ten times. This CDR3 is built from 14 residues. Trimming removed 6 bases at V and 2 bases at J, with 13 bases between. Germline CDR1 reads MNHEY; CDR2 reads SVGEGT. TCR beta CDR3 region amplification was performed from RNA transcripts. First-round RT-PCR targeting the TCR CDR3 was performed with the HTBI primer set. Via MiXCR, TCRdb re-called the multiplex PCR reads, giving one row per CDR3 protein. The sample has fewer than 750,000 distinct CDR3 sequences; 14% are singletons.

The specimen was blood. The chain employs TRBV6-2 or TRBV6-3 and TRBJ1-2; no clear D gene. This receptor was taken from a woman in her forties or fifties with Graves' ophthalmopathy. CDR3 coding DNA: TGTGCCAGCAGATCCAGTCTCGTCAACTATGGCTACACCTTC. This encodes CASRSSLVNYGYTF.